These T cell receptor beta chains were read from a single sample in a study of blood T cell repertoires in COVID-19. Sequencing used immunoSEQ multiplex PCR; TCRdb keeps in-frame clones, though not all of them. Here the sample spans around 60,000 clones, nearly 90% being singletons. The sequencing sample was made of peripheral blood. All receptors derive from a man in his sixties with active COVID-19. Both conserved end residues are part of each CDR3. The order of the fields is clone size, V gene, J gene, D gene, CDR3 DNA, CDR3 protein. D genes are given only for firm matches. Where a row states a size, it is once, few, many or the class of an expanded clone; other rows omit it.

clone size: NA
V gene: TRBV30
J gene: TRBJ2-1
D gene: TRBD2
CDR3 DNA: TGTGCCTGTGTCCCCGGGACTAGCGGGGGGGACTCCTACAATGAGCAGTTCTTC
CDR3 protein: CACVPGTSGGDSYNEQFF

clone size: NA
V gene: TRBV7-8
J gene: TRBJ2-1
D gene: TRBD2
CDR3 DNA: TGTGCCAGCAGGCCTCTAGCGGGGAGCTACAATGAGCAGTTCTTC
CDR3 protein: CASRPLAGSYNEQFF

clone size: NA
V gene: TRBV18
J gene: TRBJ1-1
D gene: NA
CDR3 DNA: TGTGCCAGCTCACCCACAGGGATTCATGAAGCTTTCTTT
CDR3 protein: CASSPTGIHEAFF

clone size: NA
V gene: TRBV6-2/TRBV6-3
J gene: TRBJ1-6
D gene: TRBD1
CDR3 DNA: TGTGCCAGCAGCGGGACAGGGGGTCACTCACCCCTCCACTTT
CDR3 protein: CASSGTGGHSPLHF

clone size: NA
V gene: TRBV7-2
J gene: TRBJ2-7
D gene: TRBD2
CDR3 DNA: TGTGCCAGCAGCTTAGTGGCGAGCGGGACGGGGGAGCAGTACTTC
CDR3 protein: CASSLVASGTGEQYF

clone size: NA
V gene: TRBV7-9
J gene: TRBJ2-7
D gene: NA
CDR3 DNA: TGTGCCAGCAGCTCCCCCGGGACACTGACCTACGAGCAGTACTTC
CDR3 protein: CASSSPGTLTYEQYF

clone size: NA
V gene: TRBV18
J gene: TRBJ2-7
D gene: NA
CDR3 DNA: TGTGCCAGCTCACCAGGGGGGAGCTCCTACGAGCAGTACTTC
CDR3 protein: CASSPGGSSYEQYF

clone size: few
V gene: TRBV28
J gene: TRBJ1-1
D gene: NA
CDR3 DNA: TGTGCCAGCAAGGGGACGTACAGGGTCCCTGAAGCTTTCTTT
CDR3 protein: CASKGTYRVPEAFF

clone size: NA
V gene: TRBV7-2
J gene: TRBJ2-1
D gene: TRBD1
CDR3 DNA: TGTGCCAGCAGCTCCTGGGGGACAGGGGGTGTCGATGAGCAGTTCTTC
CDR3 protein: CASSSWGTGGVDEQFF

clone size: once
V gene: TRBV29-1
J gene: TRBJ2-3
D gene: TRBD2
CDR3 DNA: TGCAGCGTGGGGACTAAGCACACAGATACGCAGTATTTT
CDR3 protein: CSVGTKHTDTQYF

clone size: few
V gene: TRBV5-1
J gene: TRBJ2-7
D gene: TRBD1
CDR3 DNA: TGCGCCACCCAACCTCGGACAGGGGATCACGAGCAGTACTTC
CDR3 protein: CATQPRTGDHEQYF

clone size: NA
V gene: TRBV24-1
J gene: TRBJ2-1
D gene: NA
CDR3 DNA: TGTGCCACCAGTGTAGCTACTAGCTCTTGGATTAATGAGCAGTTCTTC
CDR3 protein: CATSVATSSWINEQFF

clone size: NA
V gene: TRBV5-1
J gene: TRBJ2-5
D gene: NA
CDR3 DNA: TGCGCCAGCAGCTTGCCAGGTCAAGAGACCCAGTACTTC
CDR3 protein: CASSLPGQETQYF

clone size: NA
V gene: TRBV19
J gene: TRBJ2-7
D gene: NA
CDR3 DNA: TGTGCCAGTAGTATTGTCGGCTACGAGCAGTACTTC
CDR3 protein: CASSIVGYEQYF

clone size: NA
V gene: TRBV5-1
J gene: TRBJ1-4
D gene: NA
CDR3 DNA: TGCGCCAGCAGAACGTTGGGGGGTAATGAAAAACTGTTTTTT
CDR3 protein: CASRTLGGNEKLFF

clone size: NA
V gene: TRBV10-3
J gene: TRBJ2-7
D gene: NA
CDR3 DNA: TGTGCCATCAGTGAGTCGGGGCAGGGTGGCGAGCAGTACTTC
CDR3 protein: CAISESGQGGEQYF

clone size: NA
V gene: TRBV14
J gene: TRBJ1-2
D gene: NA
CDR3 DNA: TGTGCCAGCAGCCAAGATTACGGGGGGGGCTACACCTTC
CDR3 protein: CASSQDYGGGYTF

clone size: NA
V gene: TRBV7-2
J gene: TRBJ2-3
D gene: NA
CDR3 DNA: TGTGCCAGCAGCCAGGTCCCCGGCACGGATACGCAGTATTTT
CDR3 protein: CASSQVPGTDTQYF

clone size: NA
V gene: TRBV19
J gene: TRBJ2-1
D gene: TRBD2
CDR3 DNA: TGTGCCAGTAGTCGGGTGGGGGGGAACGAGCAGTTCTTC
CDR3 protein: CASSRVGGNEQFF

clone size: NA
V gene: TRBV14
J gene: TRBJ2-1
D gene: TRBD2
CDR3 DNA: TGTGCCAGCAGGCGACTAGCGGGACCCTACAATGAGCAGTTCTTC
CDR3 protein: CASRRLAGPYNEQFF

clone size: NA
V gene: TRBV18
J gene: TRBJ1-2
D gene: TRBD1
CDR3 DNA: TGTGCCAGCTCGGCCACGACCGGGACAGGCCTCGGCTACACCTTC
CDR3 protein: CASSATTGTGLGYTF

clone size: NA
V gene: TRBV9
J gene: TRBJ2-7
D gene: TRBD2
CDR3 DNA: TGTGCCAGCAGCGTAGATGAGACTAGCGGGAGATACGAGCAGTACTTC
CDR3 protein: CASSVDETSGRYEQYF

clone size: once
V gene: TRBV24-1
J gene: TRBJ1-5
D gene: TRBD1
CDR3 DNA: TGTGCCACCAGTGATGGGACAGCCCCCAATCAGCCCCAGCATTTT
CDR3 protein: CATSDGTAPNQPQHF

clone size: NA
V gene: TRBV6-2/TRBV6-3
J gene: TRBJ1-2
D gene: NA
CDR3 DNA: TGTGCCAGCAGTTACGCGACAGCCGGGTGCACCTTC
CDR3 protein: CASSYATAGCTF